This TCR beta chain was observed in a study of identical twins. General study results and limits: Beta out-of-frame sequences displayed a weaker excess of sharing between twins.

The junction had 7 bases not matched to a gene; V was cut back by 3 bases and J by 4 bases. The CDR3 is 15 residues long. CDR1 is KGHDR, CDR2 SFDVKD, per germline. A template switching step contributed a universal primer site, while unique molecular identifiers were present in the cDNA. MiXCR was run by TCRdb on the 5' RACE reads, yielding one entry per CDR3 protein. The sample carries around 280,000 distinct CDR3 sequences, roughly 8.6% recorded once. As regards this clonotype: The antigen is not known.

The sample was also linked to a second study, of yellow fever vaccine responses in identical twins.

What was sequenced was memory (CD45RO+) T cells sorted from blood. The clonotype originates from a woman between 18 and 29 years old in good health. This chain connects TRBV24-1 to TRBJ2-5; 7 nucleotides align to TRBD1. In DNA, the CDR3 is TGTGCCACCAGTGATCCCACAGGGGTTGCAGAGACCCAGTACTTC. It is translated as CATSDPTGVAETQYF.